This section outlines one T cell receptor (beta chain) sequence together with its context. The data were obtained in a study of blood T cell repertoires in COVID-19. Study in general: From the United States, Italy and Spain came samples of acute and convalescent COVID-19. Sample material is recorded as cDNA or gDNA derived from T cells, B-cell-depleted T cells, or PBMCs.

There are 18 residues in the CDR3. V lost 5 bases and J lost 1; bases outside the gene matches: 6. Germline assignment: CDR1 MGHDK and CDR2 SYGVNS. Per the study methods: Amplified reference gene primers provided the basis for estimating nucleated cell counts. Some clones are missing from TCRdb's copy, which holds only in-frame ones; the method was immunoSEQ multiplex PCR. The V and J calls and clone size were taken over from that table, and D and trimming were inferred from the DNA. The repertoire holds under 85,000 clones, with about 83% as singletons. Sequencing was carried out using peripheral blood. The TCR was taken from a man at least 80 years old with active or convalescent COVID-19. This chain joins TRBV25-1 and TRBJ2-2; TRBD2 matches 14 bases. The CDR3 protein is CASSHGLAGGRNTGELFF. The DNA for the CDR3 is TGTGCCAGCAGTCATGGACTAGCGGGGGGTAGGAACACCGGGGAGCTGTTTTTT.